Below are 9 T cell receptor beta chains sequenced from a single sample in a study of shared clonotypes between healthy human individuals. The table came from immunoSEQ multiplex PCR; TCRdb's copy has only in-frame clones and leaves some out. In the table there are 150,000 to 200,000 clones, 90% to 95% of which are singletons. Sample: naive CD4+ T cells sorted from blood. Documented subset: CD45RA+ positively selected. These receptors came from a woman in her 30s in good health.

The chain links TRBV28 to TRBJ2-1, with 10 nucleotides matching TRBD2. The CDR3 is made up of 16 amino acids. V dropped 6 bases and J dropped 3; count of bases not matched to a gene: 8. Germline loops: CDR1 MDHEN, CDR2 SYDVKM. The CDR3 sequence is CASSRIVAGGYNEQFF. DNA of the CDR3: TGTGCCAGCAGCAGAATAGTAGCGGGAGGCTACAATGAGCAGTTCTTC.

This chain connects TRBV6-5 to TRBJ1-1; 7 bases align to TRBD1. The CDR3 extends over 15 amino acids. V lost 6 bases, J lost 5 bases, and 12 bases stayed unmatched. Germline lookup yields CDR1 MNHEY and CDR2 SVGAGI. DNA of the CDR3: TGTGCCAGCAGCTCGGACAGGCCTAGATTGACTGAAGCTTTCTTT. This sequence encodes CASSSDRPRLTEAFF.

This chain links TRBV6-1 with TRBJ2-5, with D perhaps TRBD1 (5 bases). Between the trimmed V and J ends, which lost 3 bases and 6 bases, there was a span of 11 bases. Germline V gives CDR1 MNHNS, CDR2 SASEGT. This CDR3 is built from 13 residues. This CDR3 reads CASSEQGAQTQYF. CDR3 nucleotides: TGTGCCAGCAGTGAGCAGGGTGCACAGACCCAGTACTTC.

The chain couples TRBV7-9 to TRBJ2-3, with 10 positions matching TRBD1. This CDR3 has 15 amino acids. V lost 5 bases, J lost 7 bases, and 9 bases stayed unmatched. CDR1 and CDR2 (germline): SEHNR, FQNEAQ (reference sequence). The CDR3 sequence is CASSQTGGWKNTQYF. The CDR3 region has the DNA TGTGCCAGCAGCCAGACAGGGGGCTGGAAAAATACGCAGTATTTT.

This rearrangement joins TRBV4-1 to TRBJ1-1, with D possibly matching TRBD1 (6 bases). The CDR3 is 13 residues long. The V end was cut by 3 bases, the J end by 11 bases, with 16 bases between. CDR1 is MGHRA, CDR2 YSYEKL, per germline. CDR3 coding DNA: TGCGCCAGCAGCCACCCGGGGGGGGCGCGGGCTTTCTTT. The encoded protein is CASSHPGGARAFF.

The chain couples TRBV30 to TRBJ1-1; 7 bases fit TRBD1. CDR3 length equals 13 residues. The J segment lost 3 bases and the V segment lost 4 bases, leaving 5 bases of the junction unmatched. The germline gives CDR1 GTSNPN, CDR2 SVGIG (reference sequence). CDR3 nucleotide sequence: TGTGCCTGGAAACCCAGGGGGGACACTGAAGCTTTCTTT. Translated, it gives CAWKPRGDTEAFF.

This rearrangement joins TRBV27 to TRBJ1-5; 7 bases align to TRBD1. The germline CDR1 and CDR2 sequences are MNHEY and SMNVEV (reference sequence). The CDR3 has 15 amino acids. V lost 6 bases, J lost 2 bases, and 7 bases stayed unmatched. The CDR3 bases are TGTGCCAGCAGGGGGGGAACAGGGGGCAATCAGCCCCAGCATTTT. Translating gives CASRGGTGGNQPQHF.

The chain joins TRBV4-1 to TRBJ1-1; D is unresolved. The V and J ends lost 0 bases and 0 bases respectively, with 8 bases between them. The V gene's germline CDR1 is MGHRA and CDR2 YSYEKL. CDR3 length equals 15 residues. The chain's CDR3 is CASSQEKLMNTEAFF. In nucleotides, the CDR3 is TGCGCCAGCAGCCAAGAAAAGCTGATGAACACTGAAGCTTTCTTT.

CDR3 sequence reads: CASSTNRVTQYF. The CDR3 DNA is TGTGCCAGCAGCACCAACAGGGTAACGCAGTATTTT. This chain connects TRBV11-2 to TRBJ2-3; D perhaps matches TRBD1 (6 bases). The CDR3 is 12 amino acids. CDR1 is SGHAT and CDR2 is FQNNGV in the germline V gene. Trimming removed 5 bases from V and 9 bases from J, with 12 bases in between.